This is a list of T cell receptor beta chains from one sample in a study of vaccination and CD4 T cells after COVID-19. Their antigens remain unidentified. MiXCR, run by TCRdb on the PCR reads, gives a single entry per CDR3 protein. The sample has under 25,000 distinct CDR3 sequences; about 44% are singletons. Sequenced here: CD4+ T cells from blood, cultured in vitro, sampled after SARS-CoV-2 vaccination. The source is a human donor who had recovered from COVID-19. Both conserved end residues are part of each CDR3. D genes are given only for firm matches. Size is stated for part of the rows, as once, few or many counts, or as a class when the clone is expanded.

v_call	d_call	clone_size	j_call	cdr3_nt	cdr3_aa
TRBV12-5	-	once	TRBJ2-7	TGTGCTAGTGGTTTGATCGGGACCCACGAGCAGTACTTC	CASGLIGTHEQYF
TRBV5-5	TRBD1	-	TRBJ2-3	TGTGCCAGCAGAGGGCAGGGGGCCTCAGATACGCAGTATTTT	CASRGQGASDTQYF
TRBV24-1	TRBD2	few	TRBJ2-1	TGTGCCACCAGTGACCCTGGGACTAGCGGGAGCATGTACAATGAGCAGTTCTTC	CATSDPGTSGSMYNEQFF
TRBV7-3	-	few	TRBJ1-1	TGTGCCAGCAGCCCGTCGGGACTGTTGAACACTGAAGCTTTCTTT	CASSPSGLLNTEAFF
TRBV28	-	-	TRBJ2-2	TGTGCCAGCAGTTTAGGGGGGATTTTCGGGCAGGAGAACACCGGGGAGCTGTTTTTT	CASSLGGIFGQENTGELFF
TRBV7-3	TRBD1	-	TRBJ2-1	TGTGCCAGCAGCTCAAACAGGGGTGAGCAGTTCTTC	CASSSNRGEQFF
TRBV21-1	-	-	TRBJ2-7	TGTGCCAGCACCGACGCGACCTGGAGATTC	CASTDATWRF
TRBV7-7	-	few	TRBJ2-5	TGTGCCAGCAGCCTCTCGGGCCCCTGGGATGAGACCCAGTACTTC	CASSLSGPWDETQYF
TRBV2	TRBD2	-	TRBJ2-5	TGTGCCAGCAGCACAAGCGGGGCTCACGGGGCCCAGTACTTC	CASSTSGAHGAQYF
TRBV6-5	-	-	TRBJ2-5	TGTGCCAGCAGTTACCAAGACTTAGAAGAGACCCAGTACTTC	CASSYQDLEETQYF